Listed here are 28 T cell receptor beta chains from one sample, sequenced in a study of identifying expanded T cells in peripheral blood. The method was immunoSEQ multiplex PCR; TCRdb's version includes in-frame clones alone and lacks a portion of them. The sample has some 91,000 clones, 88% seen once. Sequenced input: blood. These receptors all stem from a person aged 18-69 years in good health.

The V call is TRBV7-9, the J call TRBJ1-2; no clear D. This CDR3 has 15 amino acids. Germline values: CDR1 SEHNR, CDR2 FQNEAQ (reference sequence). The V end lost 4 bases, the J end lost 1 base, and 13 bases lay between the germline ends. As DNA, the CDR3 is TGTGCCAGCAGCTACTCCCGAACAGTTAACTATGGCTACACCTTC. It translates to CASSYSRTVNYGYTF.

The chain joins TRBV19 to TRBJ1-2; the D gene is possibly TRBD1 (5 bases). Trimming left V 3 bases short and J 8 bases short, with 19 bases between. The CDR3 has 15 amino acids. Germline V gene data show CDR1 as LNHDA and CDR2 as SQIVND (reference sequence). CDR3 region: CASSIVKGRGYGYTF. The CDR3 DNA is TGTGCCAGTAGTATTGTGAAGGGGCGCGGATACGGCTACACCTTC. Drawing the rest from reference TRBV19 and TRBJ1-2, the complete variable domain is DGGITQSPKYLFRKEGQNVTLSCEQNLNHDAMYWYRQDPGQGLRLIYYSQIVNDFQKGDIAEGYSVSREKKESFPLTVTSAQKNPTAFYLCASSIVKGRGYGYTFGSGTRLTVV.

The chain employs TRBV7-6 and TRBJ2-7, with D hard to call. V lost 6 bases, J lost 1 base, and 22 bases lay in between. The CDR3 is made up of 17 amino acids. CDR1 SGHVS and CDR2 FNYEAQ come from the germline V gene. CDR3 protein: CASSRLTIGQESYEQYF. In DNA form, the CDR3 reads TGTGCCAGCAGTCGCCTGACGATCGGGCAGGAATCCTACGAGCAGTACTTC.

The chain couples TRBV28 to TRBJ1-2; D is ambiguous. The CDR3 runs to 13 residues. Per germline, CDR1 MDHEN and CDR2 SYDVKM. V lost 2 bases and J lost 4, with 8 bases in between. The CDR3 DNA sequence: TGTGCCAGCAGTTTAGGCCGGAGCTATGGCTACACCTTC. It codes for CASSLGRSYGYTF.

This clone has just a few counts. The chain has TRBV6-4 and TRBJ2-6, with 8 positions matching TRBD1. V was clipped by 3 bases and J by 0 bases; unmatched bases: 7. This CDR3 has 18 residues. Germline CDR1 MRHNA, CDR2 SNTAGT. Here the CDR3 reads CASSESGQGFSGANVLTF. The CDR3 region has the DNA TGTGCCAGCAGTGAGTCAGGACAGGGCTTCTCTGGGGCCAACGTCCTGACTTTC.

The chain couples TRBV14 to TRBJ2-1; D perhaps matches TRBD1 (5 bases). The CDR3 spans 21 residues. From germline, CDR1 is SGHDN and CDR2 FVKESK. The V and J ends lost 6 bases and 1 base respectively, with 31 bases between them. As DNA, the CDR3 is TGTGCCAGCAGAACGCAGTACCAGACAGAGGTGGTTGAGACTTCCTACAATGAGCAGTTCTTC. Encoded protein: CASRTQYQTEVVETSYNEQFF. The entire variable domain, with the rest obtained from reference TRBV14 and TRBJ2-1, is as follows: EAGVTQFPSHSVIEKGQTVTLRCDPISGHDNLYWYRRVMGKEIKFLLHFVKESKQDESGMPNNRFLAERTGGTYSTLKVQPAELEDSGVYFCASRTQYQTEVVETSYNEQFFGPGTRLTVL.

V and J are TRBV10-3 and TRBJ2-1; TRBD2 matches 8 bases. Germline trimming cut 6 bases from V and 5 bases from J; bases unmatched to any gene: 6. The CDR3 is 14 amino acids. Germline V gene data show CDR1 as ENHRY and CDR2 as SYGVKD. The CDR3 sequence: CAIRSGRNDNEQFF. CDR3 bases: TGTGCCATCAGGAGCGGGAGAAACGACAATGAGCAGTTCTTC.

The rearrangement links TRBV28 to TRBJ2-7; tentative D call: TRBD2 (5 bases). Between the trimmed V and J ends, which lost 6 bases and 0 bases, there was a span of 15 bases. Germline V CDR1 and CDR2: MDHEN, SYDVKM. The CDR3 covers 15 residues. The CDR3 spells CASSLPTGSSYEQYF. In DNA, the CDR3 is TGTGCCAGCAGCCTCCCTACGGGAAGCTCCTACGAGCAGTACTTC.

V gene TRBV7-8 combines with J gene TRBJ2-7, with a tentative D call TRBD1 (5 bases). The CDR3 loop spans 15 amino acids. The V gene's germline CDR1 is SGHVS and CDR2 FQNEAQ. The V end lost 6 bases, the J end lost 1 base, and 16 bases lay between the germline ends. In nucleotides, the CDR3 is TGTGCCAGCAGTCCCGGCGGACATAAGTCCTACGAGCAGTACTTC. As protein: CASSPGGHKSYEQYF.

This clone occurred once. This chain uses TRBV28 with TRBJ2-3, with 7 bases identical to TRBD2. This CDR3 is 14 amino acids long. V lost 6 bases to trimming and J lost 3 bases; unmatched junction nucleotides: 6. Germline CDR1 is MDHEN and CDR2 is SYDVKM. The CDR3 reads CASRDTGGTDTQYF. CDR3 nucleotide sequence: TGTGCCAGCAGGGACACGGGGGGAACAGATACGCAGTATTTT.

The V and J genes are TRBV14 and TRBJ1-3; no clear D. Germline-derived CDR1 and CDR2 are SGHDN and FVKESK. Trimming stripped 6 bases from V and 0 bases from J, with 15 bases between. The CDR3 sequence is 16 residues long. The CDR3 protein is CASRESSGSSGNTIYF. CDR3 sequence (DNA): TGTGCCAGCAGAGAGAGTTCGGGATCCTCTGGAAACACCATATATTTT.

The CDR3 region has the DNA TGTGCCACCAGTCCGAGGACAGGGGGCATCTATGGCTACACCTTC. This codes for CATSPRTGGIYGYTF. The chain has TRBV15 and TRBJ1-2; 11 nucleotides agree with TRBD1. V was pared by 6 bases and J by 4 bases, with 7 bases of the junction left unmatched. CDR3 length: 15 residues. Germline V gene sequence: CDR1 LNHNV, CDR2 YYDKDF (reference sequence).

CDR3 DNA sequence: TGTGCCAGCAGCCAATCCCGAACGGGGTCGGCCACTGAAGCTTTCTTT. Translating it yields CASSQSRTGSATEAFF. The V gene is TRBV16, the J gene TRBJ1-1, with D unclear. CDR1 KGHSY and CDR2 FQNENV come from the germline V gene. Trimming shortened V by 0 bases and J by 4 bases, and 15 bases separated the two germline ends. This CDR3 contains 16 residues.

This chain connects TRBV19 to TRBJ2-3, with 11 bases matching TRBD2. Per germline, CDR1 LNHDA and CDR2 SQIVND (reference sequence). The ends lost 5 bases at V and 0 bases at J; junction bases unmatched: 16. There are 20 residues in the CDR3. The CDR3 coding sequence is TGTGCCAGTAGTCTAAGGCTAGCGGGGGGCCTCCTTGATAGCACAGATACGCAGTATTTT. This translates into CASSLRLAGGLLDSTDTQYF.

This clone has a single count. Other DNA sequences of this sample code for an identical CDR3. This chain links TRBV27 with TRBJ1-5; D uncertain. This CDR3 region has 12 residues. Looked up from germline, CDR1 is MNHEY and CDR2 is SMNVEV (reference sequence). The germline V and J ends were trimmed by 8 bases and 2 bases, with 7 bases remaining between them. CDR3 loop: CASRRGNQPQHF. CDR3 nucleotides: TGTGCCAGCCGGAGAGGCAATCAGCCCCAGCATTTT.

This clone was picked up one time. The chain uses TRBV6-5 and TRBJ2-7; D gene ambiguous. The CDR3 contains 15 residues. The germline V gene encodes CDR1 MNHEY and CDR2 SVGAGI. Deletions cut 0 bases from V and 5 bases from J, with 14 bases between. The CDR3 protein is CASSYSVVAAHEQYF. The CDR3 region has the DNA TGTGCCAGCAGTTACTCGGTAGTCGCAGCCCACGAGCAGTACTTC.

The J gene is TRBJ2-1, the V gene TRBV7-3; TRBD2 matches 16 bases. The germline V gene has CDR1 SGHTA and CDR2 FQGTGA. V was clipped by 5 bases and J by 7 bases; unmatched bases: 11. The CDR3 loop spans 18 amino acids. The CDR3 DNA reads as TGTGCCAGCAGCCGAGGGACTAGCGGGAGGGCCGGAAGTAATGAGCAGTTCTTC. Its translation is CASSRGTSGRAGSNEQFF.

The chain links TRBV9 to TRBJ2-1; perhaps D is TRBD1 or TRBD2 (5 bases each). In germline, CDR1 is SGDLS, CDR2 YYNGEE. The CDR3 has 17 residues. Trimming left V 0 bases short and J 2 bases short, with 15 bases between. The chain's CDR3 is CASSVGLGEGPYNEQFF. CDR3 in DNA: TGTGCCAGCAGCGTAGGGCTTGGAGAGGGACCCTACAATGAGCAGTTCTTC. Combining the CDR3 with reference TRBV9 and TRBJ2-1 gives the whole variable domain DSGVTQTPKHLITATGQRVTLRCSPRSGDLSVYWYQQSLDQGLQFLIQYYNGEERAKGNILERFSAQQFPDLHSELNLSSLELGDSALYFCASSVGLGEGPYNEQFFGPGTRLTVL.

The chain carries TRBV11-2 and TRBJ1-2; unclear D gene. CDR3 size: 15 residues. Trimming shortened V by 11 bases and J by 0 bases, and 19 bases separated the two germline ends. Per the germline V gene, CDR1 is SGHAT and CDR2 is FQNNGV. CDR3 DNA sequence: TGTGCCCCTAACTTTCCAGGTTTAGCTAACTATGGCTACACCTTC. It specifies CAPNFPGLANYGYTF.

In its sample, this clone was seen a few times. The chain is built from TRBV9 and TRBJ1-3; D is undetermined. Germline CDR1 SGDLS, CDR2 YYNGEE. The CDR3 length is 15 residues. Trimming took off 3 bases at V and 0 bases at J, with 10 bases between the two ends. This chain's CDR3 is CASSADTFSGNTIYF. CDR3 DNA sequence: TGTGCCAGCAGCGCAGACACATTCTCTGGAAACACCATATATTTT.

The chain is built from TRBV5-1 and TRBJ1-3, with a possible D match to TRBD1 (6 bases). CDR1 is SGHRS and CDR2 is YFSETQ in the germline V gene. Trimming removed 3 bases from V and 2 bases from J, with 12 bases in between. The CDR3 totals 15 residues. CDR3 residues: CASSSLGAAGNTIYF. The DNA of the CDR3 is TGCGCCAGCAGCTCGTTGGGGGCTGCTGGAAACACCATATATTTT.

This chain joins TRBV7-3 and TRBJ2-1; TRBD2 agrees at 10 bases. The CDR3 loop spans 13 amino acids. Germline trimming cut 8 bases from V and 6 bases from J; bases unmatched to any gene: 4. The germline V gene encodes CDR1 SGHTA and CDR2 FQGTGA. The CDR3 loop reads CASSSGGANEQFF. DNA of the CDR3: TGTGCCAGCTCCAGCGGGGGGGCCAATGAGCAGTTCTTC.

The chain is built from TRBV7-9 and TRBJ1-1; the D gene is possibly TRBD1 (6 bases). Germline V lookup: CDR1 SEHNR, CDR2 FQNEAQ (reference sequence). CDR3 length equals 12 residues. V was clipped by 5 bases and J by 7 bases, with 11 bases between them. CDR3 residues: CASSGRGIEAFF. As DNA, the CDR3 is TGTGCCAGCAGCGGGAGGGGGATTGAAGCTTTCTTT.

The rearrangement joins TRBV21-1 to TRBJ2-1; no check of the table's D call, TRBD2, against the DNA was made. TRBV21-1 is given as a pseudogene. This CDR3 contains 16 residues. The CDR3 spells CASSNGVKGGLNEQFF. The CDR3 region has the DNA TGTGCCAGCAGCAACGGGGTGAAGGGGGGACTAAATGAGCAGTTCTTC.

The V and J genes are TRBV7-3 and TRBJ1-6, with D uncertain. This CDR3 has 14 residues. V lost 3 bases to trimming and J lost 5 bases, with 8 bases between them. Germline values: CDR1 SGHTA, CDR2 FQGTGA. CDR3 protein: CASSFTRDNSPLHF. The DNA for the CDR3 is TGTGCCAGCAGCTTCACCCGTGATAATTCACCCCTCCACTTT.

V is TRBV19 and J is TRBJ2-1; D remains unclear. V gave up 4 bases and J gave up 4 bases, with 8 bases separating them. CDR3 length: 13 amino acids. The germline V gene has CDR1 LNHDA and CDR2 SQIVND (reference sequence). CDR3 region: CASSTRDYNEQFF. CDR3 nucleotides: TGTGCCAGTAGTACTAGGGATTACAATGAGCAGTTCTTC.

The chain carries TRBV5-4 and TRBJ2-7; D remains ambiguous. V lost 4 bases to trimming and J lost 2 bases, with 13 bases between them. In germline, CDR1 is SGHNT, CDR2 YYREEE (reference sequence). This CDR3 comprises 14 residues. Written as DNA, the CDR3 is TGTGCCAGCAGCCCGATGAGGTCCACCTACGAGCAGTACTTC. It is translated as CASSPMRSTYEQYF. Drawing the rest from reference TRBV5-4 and TRBJ2-7, the complete variable domain is ETGVTQSPTHLIKTRGQQVTLRCSSQSGHNTVSWYQQALGQGPQFIFQYYREEENGRGNFPPRFSGLQFPNYSSELNVNALELDDSALYLCASSPMRSTYEQYFGPGTRLTVT.

Only one count was recorded for this clone. The V gene is TRBV27, the J gene TRBJ2-5, with D perhaps TRBD1 (6 bases). Per germline, CDR1 MNHEY and CDR2 SMNVEV (reference sequence). V gave up 8 bases and J gave up 4 bases, with 17 bases separating them. The CDR3 has 14 amino acids. This CDR3 reads CASFAPGAGETQYF. The CDR3 DNA reads TGTGCCAGCTTCGCGCCAGGGGCGGGAGAGACCCAGTACTTC.